These 22 T cell receptor beta chains were all obtained from the same sample, sequenced in a study of Ad26.COV2.S vaccination and SARS-CoV-2 variants. Treatment described: roughly 20 received Ad26.COV2.S at low or high dose, single or two shots; roughly five received placebo; per-sample allocation not given. Specimen acquisition occurred on day 63 following the initial vaccine or placebo injection. Assay used: immunoSEQ multiplex PCR; TCRdb lists only in-frame clones, some missing. Of 350,000 to 500,000 clones in the sample, 90% are singletons; the top ten hold under 4.5%. Sample: peripheral blood, taken in a trial of Ad26.COV2.S vaccine versus placebo. These receptors came from a person aged 18-65 years who received the Ad26.COV2.S COVID-19 vaccine or a placebo.

The genes are TRBV7-9 and TRBJ2-2; D is perhaps TRBD2 (5 bases). Trimming left V 3 bases short and J 6 bases short, with 11 bases between. This CDR3 is 14 amino acids long. The germline V gene has CDR1 SEHNR and CDR2 FQNEAQ (reference sequence). In DNA form, the CDR3 reads TGTGCCAGCAGCTTTCAGGAGGCCCCCGGGGAGCTGTTTTTT. It specifies CASSFQEAPGELFF.

This chain connects TRBV6-6 to TRBJ2-7, with D tentatively TRBD2 (6 bases). The V gene's germline CDR1 is MNHNY and CDR2 SVGAGI (reference sequence). V lost 7 bases, J lost 3 bases, and 22 bases lay in between. The CDR3 is 16 residues long. The CDR3 DNA sequence: TGTGCCAGCACCCCCGAGGCGGGGATTTACCTCTACGAGCAGTACTTC. The encoded protein is CASTPEAGIYLYEQYF.

The chain carries TRBV7-6 and TRBJ2-1; no clear D gene. The CDR3 is 14 amino acids. The V end was cut by 3 bases, the J end by 0 bases, with 6 bases between. Germline CDR1 is SGHVS and CDR2 is FNYEAQ. The chain's CDR3 is CASSFSSSYNEQFF. In DNA form, the CDR3 reads TGTGCCAGCAGCTTCTCGAGCTCCTACAATGAGCAGTTCTTC.

A remark on this clone: The sample contains more than one DNA sequence encoding this CDR3. The chain couples TRBV5-1 to TRBJ1-1; D gene unclear. CDR3 size: 13 residues. Germline CDR1 SGHRS, CDR2 YFSETQ. Deletions cut 4 bases from V and 1 base from J, with 8 bases between. The CDR3 coding sequence is TGCGCCAGCAGCCTGGGAGAGAACACTGAAGCTTTCTTT. This translates into CASSLGENTEAFF.

The chain employs TRBV5-1 and TRBJ2-7, with a possible D match to TRBD1 (5 bases). Germline V gene sequence: CDR1 SGHRS, CDR2 YFSETQ. V dropped 0 bases and J dropped 5 bases, with 15 bases sitting between them. The CDR3 consists of 15 residues. CDR3 bases: TGCGCCAGCAGCTTGGCCGTGGGGCAAATTGACGAGCAGTACTTC. Protein sequence: CASSLAVGQIDEQYF.

This chain uses TRBV28 with TRBJ2-7; D may match TRBD1 or TRBD2 (6 bases each). The ends were cut back, 5 bases at V and 4 bases at J, with 12 bases in the middle. The CDR3 covers 13 residues. Looked up from germline, CDR1 is MDHEN and CDR2 is SYDVKM. CDR3 residues: CASSPRGRYEQYF. CDR3 in DNA: TGTGCCAGCAGTCCCCGGGGGCGGTACGAGCAGTACTTC.

This chain uses TRBV19 with TRBJ2-3; TRBD2 matches 7 bases. The CDR3 has 14 amino acids. With 3 bases clipped from V and 0 bases from J, the junction kept 0 bases outside the gene matches. CDR1 and CDR2 (germline): LNHDA, SQIVND (reference sequence). The CDR3 region has the DNA TGTGCCAGTAGTATGGGAGGGAGCACAGATACGCAGTATTTT. It codes for CASSMGGSTDTQYF.

The chain recombines TRBV5-3 with TRBJ1-5; D unclear. TRBV5-3 is identified as an open reading frame with a role that is uncertain. CDR3 length: 17 amino acids. With 5 bases removed from V and 0 bases from J, the gap between germline ends came to 18 bases. The DNA for the CDR3 is TGTGCCAGAAGTTCTCACCCCCCGGACGGTAGCAATCAGCCCCAGCATTTT. It specifies CARSSHPPDGSNQPQHF.

The J gene is TRBJ2-7, the V gene TRBV2; weak D call: TRBD2 (8 bases). The germline V and J ends were trimmed by 7 bases and 3 bases, with 16 bases remaining between them. Germline CDR1 SNHLY, CDR2 FYNNEI. The CDR3 is 14 residues long. The CDR3 is CASIGRDSYYEQYF. The CDR3 coding sequence is TGTGCCAGCATCGGGAGGGACAGTTACTACGAGCAGTACTTC.

This chain links TRBV18 with TRBJ2-7; D not certain. V was clipped by 0 bases and J by 1 base, with 7 bases between them. From germline, CDR1 is KGHSH and CDR2 LQKENI. This CDR3 is 14 amino acids long. The CDR3 is CASSPPSNSYEQYF. The CDR3 DNA is TGTGCCAGCTCACCACCGTCGAATTCCTACGAGCAGTACTTC.

The V gene is TRBV19, the J gene TRBJ2-3; no firm D call. V was pared by 8 bases and J by 3 bases, with 9 bases between. The CDR3 has 12 amino acids. CDR1 is LNHDA, CDR2 SQIVND, per germline (reference sequence). Here the CDR3 DNA reads TGTGCCAGTGTTGACCGTACAGATACGCAGTATTTT. This sequence encodes CASVDRTDTQYF. Using reference TRBV19 and TRBJ2-3 for the parts outside the CDR3, the full variable domain is DGGITQSPKYLFRKEGQNVTLSCEQNLNHDAMYWYRQDPGQGLRLIYYSQIVNDFQKGDIAEGYSVSREKKESFPLTVTSAQKNPTAFYLCASVDRTDTQYFGPGTRLTVL.

This chain links TRBV15 with TRBJ1-1; D remains unclear. The CDR3 consists of 13 residues. Germline V gene lookup returns CDR1 LNHNV and CDR2 YYDKDF (reference sequence). V dropped 0 bases and J dropped 7 bases, with 9 bases sitting between them. The CDR3 DNA reads as TGTGCCACCAGCAGAGAGGGTCGCCTTGAAGCTTTCTTT. Its translation is CATSREGRLEAFF.

J is TRBJ2-1 and V is TRBV27; D is possibly TRBD2 (5 bases). The germline CDR1 and CDR2 sequences are MNHEY and SMNVEV (reference sequence). V dropped 4 bases and J dropped 7 bases, with 14 bases sitting between them. The CDR3 length is 14 residues. The CDR3 region has the DNA TGTGCCAGCAGTTCCGGACTGAGCCCTAATGAGCAGTTCTTC. Protein product: CASSSGLSPNEQFF.

V gene TRBV2 combines with J gene TRBJ1-5, with D hard to call. Germline CDR1 SNHLY, CDR2 FYNNEI. The CDR3 covers 12 residues. Trimming took 4 bases from V and 3 from J, leaving 4 bases between them. The CDR3 bases are TGTGCCAGCAGTGGAACCAATCAGCCCCAGCATTTT. The encoded protein is CASSGTNQPQHF.

This clone was picked up one time. Other DNA sequences of this sample code for an identical CDR3. This rearrangement joins TRBV9 to TRBJ1-2; D is unclear. The V gene lost 2 bases and the J gene lost 5 bases, with 7 bases spanning the gap. In germline, CDR1 is SGDLS, CDR2 YYNGEE. The CDR3 spans 12 residues. CDR3 DNA sequence: TGTGCCAGCAGCGTTGAGGGTTATGGCTACACCTTC. It codes for CASSVEGYGYTF.

The chain couples TRBV6-4 to TRBJ2-3; D ambiguous. Deletions cut 6 bases from V and 0 bases from J, with 7 bases between. The CDR3 is made up of 13 amino acids. Looked up from germline, CDR1 is MRHNA and CDR2 is SNTAGT. The CDR3 nucleotides read TGTGCCAGCAGGGACGATAGCACAGATACGCAGTATTTT. Translation: CASRDDSTDTQYF.

The chain links TRBV7-6 to TRBJ2-3, with TRBD2 matching 14 bases. This CDR3 has 16 residues. Germline V gives CDR1 SGHVS, CDR2 FNYEAQ. The V gene end was trimmed by 2 bases and the J gene end by 5 bases; junction bases not matched to a gene: 3. This chain's CDR3 is CASSLMGLAGVDTQYF. The CDR3, as DNA: TGTGCCAGCAGCTTAATGGGACTAGCGGGAGTAGATACGCAGTATTTT.

CDR3 coding DNA: TGTGCCAGCAGGCGGGAGGAGACCCAGTACTTC. It yields the protein CASRREETQYF. The chain recombines TRBV28 with TRBJ2-5; 7 bases are a match to TRBD2. V trimming: 6 bases; J trimming: 5 bases; junction bases outside the gene matches: 0. CDR3 length: 11 amino acids. Germline lookup yields CDR1 MDHEN and CDR2 SYDVKM.

This clone was seen just once. This chain joins TRBV4-2 and TRBJ1-2; no clear D. Trimming removed 1 base from V and 3 bases from J, with 6 bases in between. CDR1 and CDR2 from the germline V gene are LGHNA and YNFKEQ. This CDR3 comprises 13 residues. This CDR3 reads CASSQGRDYGYTF. CDR3 coding DNA: TGTGCCAGCAGCCAAGGAAGGGACTATGGCTACACCTTC.

Only a few counts were recorded for this clone. CDR3: CASSLSLAGGLGDYEQYF. The CDR3 nucleotides are TGTGCCAGCAGTCTCTCCCTAGCGGGAGGGCTAGGGGACTACGAGCAGTACTTC. The V gene is TRBV3-1 (or the pseudogene TRBV3-2), the J gene TRBJ2-7; 12 nucleotides match TRBD2. V shed 6 bases and J 3 bases; nucleotides not matched to a gene: 15. The CDR3 extends over 18 amino acids. CDR1 and CDR2 from the germline V gene are LGHDT and YNNKEL (reference sequence).

The genes are TRBV5-5 and TRBJ2-2, with unresolved D. Trimming removed 4 bases at V and 0 bases at J, with 10 bases between. Germline assignment: CDR1 SGHKS and CDR2 YYEKEE (reference sequence). The CDR3 has 15 residues. DNA of the CDR3: TGTGCCAGCAGCACCTGGACCACGAACACCGGGGAGCTGTTTTTT. This encodes CASSTWTTNTGELFF. Full variable domain (remainder filled in from reference TRBV5-5 and TRBJ2-2): DAGVTQSPTHLIKTRGQQVTLRCSPISGHKSVSWYQQVLGQGPQFIFQYYEKEERGRGNFPDRFSARQFPNYSSELNVNALLLGDSALYLCASSTWTTNTGELFFGEGSRLTVL.

This clone was counted at least ten times. Within the sample, other DNA sequences also encode this same CDR3. The chain uses TRBV6-1 and TRBJ2-5, with D perhaps TRBD1 (5 bases). The CDR3 contains 12 residues. V gave up 3 bases and J gave up 4 bases, with 6 bases separating them. CDR1 is MNHNS and CDR2 is SASEGT in the germline V gene. Written as DNA, the CDR3 is TGTGCCAGCAGTGATAGGGGAGAGACCCAGTACTTC. It is translated as CASSDRGETQYF.